A selection of T cell receptor beta chains follows, all from one sample in a study of blood T cell repertoires in COVID-19. Sequencing used immunoSEQ multiplex PCR; TCRdb keeps in-frame clones, though not all of them. This repertoire shows 40,000 or so clones, 79% found once; its top ten account for approximately 23%. Material: peripheral blood. The source of these receptors is a man in his 70s with acute or convalescent COVID-19. Each CDR3 is given with its conserved first and last residue. The D gene is left open where the match is weak. Size values are once, few and many counts, or a class for expanded clones, and some rows have none.

v_gene	j_gene	abundance	len	d_gene	CDR3aa	CDR3nt
TRBV7-6	TRBJ1-1	NA	15	TRBD1	CASSFPQGATGEAFF	TGTGCCAGCAGCTTTCCCCAGGGGGCCACGGGTGAAGCTTTCTTT
TRBV2	TRBJ1-2	NA	12	NA	CASLQGNYGYTF	TGTGCCAGCTTACAGGGAAACTATGGCTACACCTTC
TRBV19	TRBJ2-4	NA	11	NA	CASSLRDIQYF	TGTGCCAGTAGTCTCCGGGACATTCAGTACTTC
TRBV24-1	TRBJ2-1	NA	14	TRBD2	CATSGAGGPSEQFF	TGTGCCACCAGTGGGGCGGGAGGGCCGAGTGAGCAGTTCTTC
TRBV3-1/TRBV3-2	TRBJ2-7	NA	16	TRBD1	CASSQFYRDSSYEQYF	TGTGCCAGCAGCCAATTCTACCGGGACAGCTCTTACGAGCAGTACTTC
TRBV11-1	TRBJ2-1	NA	15	NA	CASSLSPSSYNEQFF	TGTGCCAGCAGCTTAAGCCCAAGCTCCTACAATGAGCAGTTCTTC
TRBV5-4	TRBJ1-4	once	15	NA	CASSLAGGQREKLFF	TGTGCCAGCAGCTTGGCCGGGGGGCAGCGTGAAAAACTGTTTTTT
TRBV4-1	TRBJ2-7	NA	14	NA	CASSQDVSNFEQYF	TGCGCCAGCAGCCAAGATGTGAGTAACTTCGAGCAGTACTTC
TRBV7-2	TRBJ1-5	NA	16	TRBD1	CASRRTGGGGNQPQHF	TGTGCCAGCAGACGGACAGGGGGTGGCGGCAATCAGCCCCAGCATTTT
TRBV6-1	TRBJ2-7	NA	14	TRBD2	CASSEGGGSYEQYF	TGTGCCAGCAGTGAAGGGGGGGGCTCCTACGAGCAGTACTTC
TRBV7-9	TRBJ1-4	NA	14	TRBD1	CASSITTGAEKLFF	TGTGCCAGCAGCATAACGACAGGGGCTGAAAAACTGTTTTTT
TRBV6-5	TRBJ1-1	NA	13	NA	CAGSPQGNTEAFF	TGTGCCGGTTCGCCCCAGGGTAACACTGAAGCTTTCTTT
TRBV3-1/TRBV3-2	TRBJ1-1	NA	15	TRBD1	CASSLRQGGGTEAFF	TGTGCCAGCAGCCTAAGACAGGGTGGGGGCACTGAAGCTTTCTTT
TRBV5-5	TRBJ1-1	NA	14	TRBD1	CASSWGQGGTEAFF	TGTGCCAGCAGCTGGGGACAGGGAGGAACTGAAGCTTTCTTT
TRBV10-1	TRBJ2-7	NA	15	TRBD1	CASKSPGQGIDEQYF	TGCGCCAGCAAGTCCCCGGGACAGGGGATCGACGAGCAGTACTTC
TRBV27	TRBJ2-2	NA	17	TRBD1	CASSSATGTVNTGELFF	TGTGCCAGCAGTTCCGCGACAGGGACGGTAAACACCGGGGAGCTGTTTTTT
TRBV3-1/TRBV3-2	TRBJ1-1	NA	15	NA	CASSHLSGGTTEAFF	TGTGCCAGCAGCCACCTATCGGGGGGTACCACTGAAGCTTTCTTT
TRBV10-3	TRBJ2-2	NA	17	TRBD2	CAISESNSGRAAGELFF	TGTGCCATCAGTGAGTCGAATAGCGGGAGGGCCGCCGGGGAGCTGTTTTTT
TRBV25-1	TRBJ1-2	NA	14	TRBD1	CASMGTGGFYGYTF	TGTGCCAGCATGGGGACAGGGGGCTTCTATGGCTACACCTTC
TRBV6-1	TRBJ2-1	NA	13	NA	CASSEVSLAEQFF	TGTGCCAGCAGTGAAGTTAGTCTAGCTGAGCAGTTCTTC
TRBV10-3	TRBJ2-7	few	13	NA	CAISERQVHEQYF	TGTGCCATCAGTGAGAGACAGGTCCACGAGCAGTACTTC
TRBV21-1	TRBJ2-3	few	19	NA	CASTTGGDSTITTTDTQYF	TGTGCCAGCACCACCGGGGGGGACTCAACAATAACAACCACAGATACGCAGTATTTT
TRBV6-5	TRBJ2-7	NA	16	TRBD1	CASSYSMQGDSYEQYF	TGTGCCAGCAGTTACTCGATGCAGGGGGACTCCTACGAGCAGTACTTC
TRBV5-1	TRBJ2-7	NA	12	NA	CASSLGQAEQYF	TGCGCCAGCAGCTTGGGCCAGGCCGAGCAGTACTTC
TRBV27	TRBJ2-1	NA	16	NA	CASTTSFGVRGNEQFF	TGTGCCAGCACCACCTCTTTCGGCGTTCGGGGCAATGAGCAGTTCTTC
TRBV6-6	TRBJ1-2	NA	13	NA	CASSYPPGMGYTF	TGTGCCAGCAGTTACCCCCCGGGGATGGGCTACACCTTC
TRBV7-9	TRBJ1-4	NA	12	NA	CASSLQGRELFF	TGTGCCAGCAGCCTACAGGGCCGAGAACTGTTTTTT
TRBV24-1	TRBJ1-2	NA	12	NA	CATSDQNYGYTF	TGTGCCACCAGTGACCAGAACTATGGCTACACCTTC